This TCR beta chain originates from a study of T-cell reconstitution after alpha-beta-depleted transplantation in children (dated by TCRdb to 2016 to 2017). Regarding the research as a whole: Using TCR repertoire profiling, the study quantitatively followed how T-cell immune reconstitution unfolded in children after TCRalphabeta/CD19-depleted allogeneic hematopoietic cell transplantation.

The treatment or condition label for this specimen denotes: allogeneic hematopoietic cell transplantation with graft depleted of TCRalphabeta T cells and CD19 B cells. The children who served as transplant recipients had been given grafts of TCRalphabeta/CD19-depleted allogeneic hematopoietic cells. What the study reported, not specific to this receptor: Apparently early alphabetaT-cell count recovery about two months after transplant reportedly relied on only several hundred rapidly expanded clones derived from non-depleted graft cells. The high TCRbeta diversity at day 60 in some patients was ascribed to recipient T cells and intrathymic progenitors that had survived conditioning. Over subsequent months, a decline in hyperexpanded clone frequencies was noted, and after one year, T-cell counts and TCRbeta diversity were mostly ascribed to newly produced T cells.

Libraries were prepared through PCR. The sequencer was an Illumina HiSeq 2500. TCR libraries were prepared with molecular barcoding, using unique molecular identifiers to normalize TCRbeta repertoire quantification. Through fastp at Q25 and MiXCR, TCRdb rebuilt clones from the public reads, retaining in-frame beta chains. Each CDR3 protein appears once, grouped with its most common genes and DNA. This sample holds approximately 500,000 distinct CDR3 sequences; roughly a quarter were observed only once. 35% to 40% of the sample lies in the top ten. Comments on this clonotype: It has no known antigen specificity. No base qualities exist here, and no much larger clone lies one base off it.

The clonotype comes from a boy less than two years old with Wiskott-Aldrich syndrome, due to receive a stem cell transplant. This material consisted of PBMCs, taken before TCRalphabeta/CD19-depleted stem cell transplant.

The DNA sequence reads TGTGCCAGCAGTTCATTGAGAGATACGCAGTATTTT. This translates into CASSSLRDTQYF. The rearrangement combines TRBV12-3 or TRBV12-4 with TRBJ2-3; the D gene is not confidently resolved. At the junction V is shortened by 4 bases and J by 5 bases, with 7 bases in between. Reading from cysteine to phenylalanine, the CDR3 counts 12 amino acids. Only the CDR3 region is kept as DNA, spanning 36 bases read in frame from base 1.